This paragraph covers one T cell receptor beta chain sequence. MiXCR, run by TCRdb on the RACE reads, gives a single entry per CDR3 protein. The profile shows about 120,000 distinct CDR3 sequences, about 13% of them singletons. This sample's time point: pre-sensitization, week 0. Treatment indicated: therapeutic diphenylcyclopropenone sensitization with weekly scalp DPC. Each patch-test visit's blood sample preceded patch application. From whole blood left unfractionated, total RNA was extracted. The data belong to a study of human T cells and chemical hapten exposure. About the study: Chiefly women, the patients showed alopecia areata, totalis or universalis.

The CDR3 runs 14 residues. V lost 6 bases and J lost 4, with 14 bases in between. Germline CDR1 is SGHVS and CDR2 is FNYEAQ. This TCR derives from a woman aged 18-35 years with alopecia areata. Some clones in this sample may be carry-over from other donors' samples. This specimen was whole blood, taken in connection with sensitization to the hapten diphenylcyclopropenone (DPC). The genes are TRBV7-6 and TRBJ2-3; D is possibly TRBD2 (6 bases). The CDR3 sequence: CASRRLVTPDTQYF. The CDR3, as DNA: TGTGCCAGCAGAAGACTAGTTACTCCAGATACGCAGTATTTT.